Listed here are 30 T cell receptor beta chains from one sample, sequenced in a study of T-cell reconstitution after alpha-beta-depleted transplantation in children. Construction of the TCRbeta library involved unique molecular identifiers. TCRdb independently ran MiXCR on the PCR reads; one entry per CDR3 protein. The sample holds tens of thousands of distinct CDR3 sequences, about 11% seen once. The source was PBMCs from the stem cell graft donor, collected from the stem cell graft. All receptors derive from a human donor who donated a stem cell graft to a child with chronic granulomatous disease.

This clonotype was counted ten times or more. The chain's CDR3 is CASSPTSGVETQYF. The CDR3 coding sequence is TGTGCCAGCAGTCCCACTAGCGGGGTAGAGACCCAGTACTTC. The rearrangement joins TRBV12-3 or TRBV12-4 to TRBJ2-5, with 10 bases identical to TRBD2. This CDR3 contains 14 residues. V gave up 5 bases and J gave up 4 bases; unmatched junction bases: 4.

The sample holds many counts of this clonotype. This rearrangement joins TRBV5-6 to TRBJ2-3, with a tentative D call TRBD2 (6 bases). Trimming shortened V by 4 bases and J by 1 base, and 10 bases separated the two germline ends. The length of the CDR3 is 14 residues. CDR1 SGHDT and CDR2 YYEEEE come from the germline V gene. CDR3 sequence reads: CASSHWGGTDTQYF. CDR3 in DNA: TGTGCCAGCAGCCACTGGGGGGGCACAGATACGCAGTATTTT.

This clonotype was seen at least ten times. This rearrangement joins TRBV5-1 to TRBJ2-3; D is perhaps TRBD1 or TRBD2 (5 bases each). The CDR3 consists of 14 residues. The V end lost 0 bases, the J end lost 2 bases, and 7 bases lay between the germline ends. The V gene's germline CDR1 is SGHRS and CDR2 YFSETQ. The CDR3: CASSLVGVTDTQYF. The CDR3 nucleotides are TGCGCCAGCAGCTTGGTGGGGGTCACAGATACGCAGTATTTT.

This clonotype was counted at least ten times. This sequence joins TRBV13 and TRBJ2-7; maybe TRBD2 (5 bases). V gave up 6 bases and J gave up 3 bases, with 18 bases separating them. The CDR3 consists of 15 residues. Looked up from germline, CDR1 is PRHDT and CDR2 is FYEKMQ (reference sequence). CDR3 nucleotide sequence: TGTGCCAGCAGTCGTAGCGCCCCGGGCTACTACGAGCAGTACTTC. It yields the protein CASSRSAPGYYEQYF.

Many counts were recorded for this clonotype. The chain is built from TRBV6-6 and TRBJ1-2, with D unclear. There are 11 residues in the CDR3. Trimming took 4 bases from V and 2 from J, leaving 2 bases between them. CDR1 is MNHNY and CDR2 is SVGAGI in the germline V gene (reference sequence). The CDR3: CASSSNYGYTF. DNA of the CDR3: TGTGCCAGCAGTTCCAACTATGGCTACACCTTC.

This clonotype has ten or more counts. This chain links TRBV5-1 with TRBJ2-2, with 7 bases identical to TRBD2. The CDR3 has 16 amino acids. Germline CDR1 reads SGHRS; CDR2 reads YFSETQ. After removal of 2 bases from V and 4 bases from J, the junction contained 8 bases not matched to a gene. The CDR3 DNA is TGCGCCAGCAGCTTCATAGCGGGCATCGGCACCGGGGAGCTGTTTTTT. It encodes CASSFIAGIGTGELFF.

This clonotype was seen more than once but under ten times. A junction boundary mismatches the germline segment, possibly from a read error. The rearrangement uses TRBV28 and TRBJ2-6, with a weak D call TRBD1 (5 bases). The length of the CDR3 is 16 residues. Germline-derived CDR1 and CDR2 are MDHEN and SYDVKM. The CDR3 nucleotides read TGTGCCAGCACCCAAATTGGGAACTCTGGGGCCAACGGCCTGACTTTC. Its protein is CASTQIGNSGANGLTF.

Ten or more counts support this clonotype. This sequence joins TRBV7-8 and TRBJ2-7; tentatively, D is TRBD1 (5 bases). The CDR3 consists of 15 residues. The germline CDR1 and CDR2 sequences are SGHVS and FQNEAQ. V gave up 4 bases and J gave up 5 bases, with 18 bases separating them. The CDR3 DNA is TGTGCCAGCAGCTACCAGGGCAGCCTCGGTCACGAGCAGTACTTC. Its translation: CASSYQGSLGHEQYF.

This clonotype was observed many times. For the CDR3, the DNA is TGCAGCGTTCCCTCCGGGACAGGGTGGCAGCAGTTCTTC. Translated, it gives CSVPSGTGWQQFF. The chain carries TRBV29-1 and TRBJ2-1; 9 bases line up with TRBD1. The CDR3 contains 13 residues. Germline V gene sequence: CDR1 SQVTM, CDR2 ANQGSEA. Trimming removed 5 bases from V and 11 bases from J; junction bases left unmatched: 10.

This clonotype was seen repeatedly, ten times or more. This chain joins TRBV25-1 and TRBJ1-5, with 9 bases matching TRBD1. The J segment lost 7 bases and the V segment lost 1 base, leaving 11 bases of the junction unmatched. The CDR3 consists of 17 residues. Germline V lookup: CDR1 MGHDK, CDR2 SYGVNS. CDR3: CASSESRPGQGSQPQHF. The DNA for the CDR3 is TGTGCCAGCAGTGAATCAAGGCCTGGACAGGGGAGCCAGCCCCAGCATTTT.

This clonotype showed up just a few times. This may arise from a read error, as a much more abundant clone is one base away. The CDR3 coding sequence is TGCTGTGCTCCTCTTTACGAAAGAGGGACCGTCTACGAGCAGTACTTC. As protein: CCAPLYERGTVYEQYF. The gene calls are TRBV20-1 and TRBJ2-7, with D perhaps matching TRBD1 or TRBD2 (5 bases each). Germline lookup yields CDR1 DFQATT and CDR2 SNEGSKA (reference sequence). This CDR3 spans 16 amino acids.

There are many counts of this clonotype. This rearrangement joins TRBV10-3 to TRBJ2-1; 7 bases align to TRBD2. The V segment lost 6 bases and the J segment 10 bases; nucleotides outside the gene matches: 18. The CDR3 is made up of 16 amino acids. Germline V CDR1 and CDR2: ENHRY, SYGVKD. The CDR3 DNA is TGTGCCATCAGCCCGGGGGGTGACCCCTCTTTTGCGGAGCAGTTCTTC. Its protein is CAISPGGDPSFAEQFF.

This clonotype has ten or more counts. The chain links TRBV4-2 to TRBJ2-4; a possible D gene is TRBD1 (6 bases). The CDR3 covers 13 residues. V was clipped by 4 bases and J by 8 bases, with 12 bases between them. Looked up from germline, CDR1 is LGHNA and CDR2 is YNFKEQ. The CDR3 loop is CASSRGQRDIQYF. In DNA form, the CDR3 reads TGTGCCAGCAGCCGAGGACAGAGGGACATTCAGTACTTC.

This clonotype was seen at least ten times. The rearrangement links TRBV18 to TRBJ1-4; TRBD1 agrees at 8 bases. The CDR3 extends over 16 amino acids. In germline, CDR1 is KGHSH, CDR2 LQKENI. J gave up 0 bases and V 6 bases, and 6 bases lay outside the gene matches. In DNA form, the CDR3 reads TGTGCCAGCTCCGACAGGGGTAAAGCAACTAATGAAAAACTGTTTTTT. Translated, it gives CASSDRGKATNEKLFF.

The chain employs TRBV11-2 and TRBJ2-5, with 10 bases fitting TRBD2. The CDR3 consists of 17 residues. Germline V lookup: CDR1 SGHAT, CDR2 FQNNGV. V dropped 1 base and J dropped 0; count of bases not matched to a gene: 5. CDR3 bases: TGTGCCAGCAGCTTAGGTCTAGCGGGGGTATACCAAGAGACCCAGTACTTC. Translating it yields CASSLGLAGVYQETQYF. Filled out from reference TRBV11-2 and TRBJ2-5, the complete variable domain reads EAGVAQSPRYKIIEKRQSVAFWCNPISGHATLYWYQQILGQGPKLLIQFQNNGVVDDSQLPKDRFSAERLKGVDSTLKIQPAKLEDSAVYLCASSLGLAGVYQETQYFGPGTRLLVL.

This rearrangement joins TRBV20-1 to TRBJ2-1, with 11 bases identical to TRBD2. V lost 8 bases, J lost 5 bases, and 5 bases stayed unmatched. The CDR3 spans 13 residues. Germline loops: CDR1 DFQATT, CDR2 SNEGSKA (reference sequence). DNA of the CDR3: TGCAGTACCTCTAGCGGGGGGAACAATGAGCAGTTCTTC. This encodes CSTSSGGNNEQFF.

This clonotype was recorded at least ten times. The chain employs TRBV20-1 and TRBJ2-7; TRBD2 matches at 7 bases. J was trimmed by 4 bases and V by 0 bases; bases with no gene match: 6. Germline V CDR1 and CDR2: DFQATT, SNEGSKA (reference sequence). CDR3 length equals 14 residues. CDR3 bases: TGCAGTGCTAGAGACCCTAGCGGAACATACGAGCAGTACTTC. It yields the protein CSARDPSGTYEQYF.

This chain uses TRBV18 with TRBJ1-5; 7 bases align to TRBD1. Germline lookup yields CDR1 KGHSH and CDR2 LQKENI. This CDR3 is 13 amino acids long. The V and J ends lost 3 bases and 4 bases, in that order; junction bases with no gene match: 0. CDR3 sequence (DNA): TGTGCCAGCTCACCGGGACAGAATCAGCCCCAGCATTTT. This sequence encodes CASSPGQNQPQHF.

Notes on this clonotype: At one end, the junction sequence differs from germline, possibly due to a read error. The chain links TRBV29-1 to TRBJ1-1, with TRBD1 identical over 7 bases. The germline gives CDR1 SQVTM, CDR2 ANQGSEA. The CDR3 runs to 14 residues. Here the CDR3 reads CSVGVLRDSAEAFF. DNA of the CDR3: TGCAGCGTTGGTGTCCTCCGGGACAGTGCCGAAGCTTTCTTC.

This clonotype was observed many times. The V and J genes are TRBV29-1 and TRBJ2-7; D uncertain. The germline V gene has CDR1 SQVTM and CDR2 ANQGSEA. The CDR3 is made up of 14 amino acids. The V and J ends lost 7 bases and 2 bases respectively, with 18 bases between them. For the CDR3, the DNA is TGCAGCGCCCCAGAAGACCAAGGGACCTACGAGCAGTACTTC. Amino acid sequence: CSAPEDQGTYEQYF.

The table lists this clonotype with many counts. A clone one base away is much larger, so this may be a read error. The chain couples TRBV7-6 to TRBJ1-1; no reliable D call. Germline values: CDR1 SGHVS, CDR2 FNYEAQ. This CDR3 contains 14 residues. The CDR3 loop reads CASSLALKNTESFF. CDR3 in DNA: TGTGCCAGCAGCTTAGCGCTTAAGAACACTGAATCTTTCTTT. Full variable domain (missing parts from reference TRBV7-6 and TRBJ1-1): GAGVSQSPRYKVTKRGQDVALRCDPISGHVSLYWYRQALGQGPEFLTYFNYEAQQDKSGLPNDRFSAERPEGSISTLTIQRTEQRDSAMYRCASSLALKNTESFFGQGTRLTVV.

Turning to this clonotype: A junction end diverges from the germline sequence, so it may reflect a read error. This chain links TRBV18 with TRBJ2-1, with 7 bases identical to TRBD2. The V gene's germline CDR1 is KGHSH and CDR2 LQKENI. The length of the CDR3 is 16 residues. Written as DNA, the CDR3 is TGTGCCAGCTCACCACCGGCGGGAGTTGCCTACAGTGAGCAGTTCTTC. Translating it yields CASSPPAGVAYSEQFF.

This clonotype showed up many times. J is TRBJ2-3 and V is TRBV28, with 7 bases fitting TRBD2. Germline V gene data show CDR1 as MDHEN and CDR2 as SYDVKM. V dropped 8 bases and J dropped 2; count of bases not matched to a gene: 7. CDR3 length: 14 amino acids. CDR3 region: CASRSGINTDTQYF. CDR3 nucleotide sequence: TGTGCCAGCCGGAGCGGGATTAACACAGATACGCAGTATTTT.

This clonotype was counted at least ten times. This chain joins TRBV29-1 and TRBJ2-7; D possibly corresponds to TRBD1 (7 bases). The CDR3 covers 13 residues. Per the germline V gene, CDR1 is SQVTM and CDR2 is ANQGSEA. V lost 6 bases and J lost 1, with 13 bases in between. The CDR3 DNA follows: TGCAGCGTCGCAGGGGGGTCTTCCTACGAGCAGTACTTC. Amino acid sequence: CSVAGGSSYEQYF.

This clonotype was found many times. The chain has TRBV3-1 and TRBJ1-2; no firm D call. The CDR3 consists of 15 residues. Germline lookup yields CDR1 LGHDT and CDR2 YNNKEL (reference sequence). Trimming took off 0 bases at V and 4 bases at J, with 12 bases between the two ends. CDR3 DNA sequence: TGTGCCAGCAGCCAAGAGGTCAGGACGATCTATGGCTACACCTTC. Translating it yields CASSQEVRTIYGYTF. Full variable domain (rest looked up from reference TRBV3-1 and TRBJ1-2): DTAVSQTPKYLVTQMGNDKSIKCEQNLGHDTMYWYKQDSKKFLKIMFSYNNKELIINETVPNRFSPKSPDKAHLNLHINSLELGDSAVYFCASSQEVRTIYGYTFGSGTRLTVV.

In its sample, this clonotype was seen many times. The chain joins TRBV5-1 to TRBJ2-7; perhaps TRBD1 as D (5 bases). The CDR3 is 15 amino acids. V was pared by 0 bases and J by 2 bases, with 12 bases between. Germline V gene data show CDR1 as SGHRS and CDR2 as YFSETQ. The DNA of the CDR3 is TGCGCCAGCAGCTTGGCGGTGGGGCCAGCCTACGAGCAGTACTTC. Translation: CASSLAVGPAYEQYF.

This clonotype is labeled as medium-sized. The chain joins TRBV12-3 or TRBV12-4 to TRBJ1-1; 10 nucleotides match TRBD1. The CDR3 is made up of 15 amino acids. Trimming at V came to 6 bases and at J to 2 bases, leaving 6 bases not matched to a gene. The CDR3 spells CASRTDRGGNTEAFF. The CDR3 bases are TGTGCCAGCAGAACGGACAGGGGGGGAAACACTGAAGCTTTCTTT.

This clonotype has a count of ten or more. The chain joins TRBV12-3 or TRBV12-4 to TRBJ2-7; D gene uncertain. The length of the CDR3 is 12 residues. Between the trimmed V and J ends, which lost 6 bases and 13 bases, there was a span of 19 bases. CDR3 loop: CASSTGVSSHYF. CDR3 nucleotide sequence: TGTGCCAGCAGCACTGGGGTATCGTCCCACTACTTC.

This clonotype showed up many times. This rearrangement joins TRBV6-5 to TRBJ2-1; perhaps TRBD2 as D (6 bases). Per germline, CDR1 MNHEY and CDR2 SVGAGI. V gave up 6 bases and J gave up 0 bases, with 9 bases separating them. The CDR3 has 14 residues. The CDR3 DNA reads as TGTGCCAGCAGACCGACTAGCTCCTACAATGAGCAGTTCTTC. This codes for CASRPTSSYNEQFF.

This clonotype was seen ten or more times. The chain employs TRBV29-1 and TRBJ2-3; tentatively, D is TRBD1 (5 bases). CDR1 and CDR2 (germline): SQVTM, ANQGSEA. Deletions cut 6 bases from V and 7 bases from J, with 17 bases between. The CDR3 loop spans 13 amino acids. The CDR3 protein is CSVTLTGAYTQYF. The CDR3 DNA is TGCAGCGTAACCTTGACTGGGGCGTATACGCAGTATTTT.